A single sample is the source of the 26 T cell receptor beta chains below, sequenced in a study of persistence of HIV-infected CD4 T cells. Cells were stimulated with overlapping HIV-1 Gag 15-mer peptides. Sorting selected CD4+ T cells upregulating both CD40 ligand and CD69. The immunoSEQ assay was version 4, run in survey mode. Here immunoSEQ multiplex PCR was the method, and the copy in TCRdb shows in-frame clones only, minus some. The sample gives under 25,000 clones, approximately 79% of which show up once; over 1.5% is in the top ten. These receptors' targets are unknown. The sample in question was CD4+ T cells sorted from PBMCs after roughly 20-hour stimulation, obtained from a patient who received antiretroviral therapy. The receptor source for this set is an adult man with HIV who was CMV-seropositive.

The rearrangement joins TRBV5-4 to TRBJ2-2, with D tentatively TRBD1 (6 bases). The germline V gene has CDR1 SGHNT and CDR2 YYREEE (reference sequence). This CDR3 is built from 14 residues. V gave up 4 bases and J gave up 1 base, with 8 bases separating them. DNA of the CDR3: TGTGCCAGCAGCAAGGGACAGAACACCGGGGAGCTGTTTTTT. Its translation: CASSKGQNTGELFF.

The genes are TRBV18 and TRBJ1-2; D possibly corresponds to TRBD1 (6 bases). V was cut by 5 bases and J by 1 base, with 17 bases left in between. CDR1 is KGHSH and CDR2 is LQKENI in the germline V gene. This CDR3 contains 16 residues. Written as DNA, the CDR3 is TGTGCCAGCTCAATCCGATTGACAGGCGATAACTATGGCTACACCTTC. It specifies CASSIRLTGDNYGYTF.

The chain recombines TRBV6-5 with TRBJ2-7; 9 nucleotides match TRBD1. CDR1 is MNHEY and CDR2 is SVGAGI in the germline V gene. V lost 6 bases to trimming and J lost 0 bases; unmatched junction nucleotides: 6. The CDR3 extends over 15 amino acids. CDR3 sequence: CASRVGTGSSYEQYF. For the CDR3, the DNA is TGTGCCAGCAGAGTCGGGACAGGGAGCTCCTACGAGCAGTACTTC.

The chain combines TRBV7-3 with TRBJ2-2; TRBD1 aligns across 11 bases. J lost 3 bases, V lost 5 bases, and 5 bases had no gene match. The CDR3 has 16 residues. Germline values: CDR1 SGHTA, CDR2 FQGTGA. Here the CDR3 reads CASSGQGARHTGELFF. CDR3 DNA: TGTGCCAGCAGCGGACAGGGGGCGCGTCACACCGGGGAGCTGTTTTTT.

The chain employs TRBV6-5 and TRBJ1-2, with TRBD1 as a possible D gene (5 bases). This CDR3 is built from 12 residues. V lost 6 bases, J lost 4 bases, and 9 bases lay in between. Germline V lookup: CDR1 MNHEY, CDR2 SVGAGI. CDR3 bases: TGTGCCAGCAGCCAGGGTGCCTATGGCTACACCTTC. Amino acid sequence: CASSQGAYGYTF.

J is TRBJ2-3 and V is TRBV27, with TRBD2 matching 16 bases. The ends lost 3 bases at V and 0 bases at J; junction bases unmatched: 12. Per germline, CDR1 MNHEY and CDR2 SMNVEV (reference sequence). This CDR3 spans 21 amino acids. This CDR3 reads CASSLDSPGLAGGGSTDTQYF. The CDR3 DNA is TGTGCCAGCAGTTTGGACAGCCCGGGACTAGCGGGGGGGGGTAGCACAGATACGCAGTATTTT.

This CDR3 is CASSLRGRDTEAFF. CDR3 coding DNA: TGTGCCAGCAGCTTACGTGGGCGGGACACTGAAGCTTTCTTT. The V call is TRBV27, the J call TRBJ1-1; D remains unclear. With 6 bases removed from V and 3 bases from J, the gap between germline ends came to 14 bases. This CDR3 is 14 amino acids long. CDR1 and CDR2 (germline): MNHEY, SMNVEV (reference sequence).

V gene TRBV6-1 combines with J gene TRBJ2-7, with a possible D match to TRBD2 (7 bases). V was cut by 3 bases and J by 1 base, with 10 bases left in between. The V gene's germline CDR1 is MNHNS and CDR2 SASEGT. The CDR3 is 14 residues long. CDR3 DNA sequence: TGTGCCAGCAGTGAGGCGGGGGCATCCTACGAGCAGTACTTC. As protein: CASSEAGASYEQYF.

The rearrangement uses TRBV7-2 and TRBJ1-3, with D hard to call. The V and J ends lost 2 bases and 8 bases respectively, with 13 bases between them. CDR3 length: 14 residues. Germline V gene data show CDR1 as SGHTA and CDR2 as FQGNSA. The CDR3 loop reads CASSLPGRGDTIYF. CDR3 nucleotides: TGTGCCAGCAGCTTACCGGGCCGCGGGGACACCATATATTTT.

The chain is built from TRBV6-4 and TRBJ2-3; TRBD1 aligns across 10 bases. V was pared by 0 bases and J by 5 bases, with 5 bases of the junction left unmatched. CDR3 length equals 16 residues. Germline CDR1 MRHNA, CDR2 SNTAGT. CDR3 in amino acids: CASSDSGDRGKDTQYF. CDR3 sequence (DNA): TGTGCCAGCAGTGACTCAGGGGACAGGGGAAAAGATACGCAGTATTTT.

This chain joins TRBV12-3 or TRBV12-4 and TRBJ1-4; D gene uncertain. The CDR3 loop spans 13 amino acids. With 3 bases removed from V and 4 bases from J, the gap between germline ends came to 6 bases. CDR3 sequence (DNA): TGTGCCAGCAGTTTGGCACATAATGAAAAACTGTTTTTT. This gives the protein CASSLAHNEKLFF.

The V and J genes are TRBV6-6 and TRBJ1-2; D remains ambiguous. V was cut by 4 bases and J by 2 bases, with 17 bases left in between. Germline CDR1 is MNHNY and CDR2 is SVGAGI (reference sequence). The CDR3 totals 16 residues. In nucleotides, the CDR3 is TGTGCCAGCAGTTTCGATAGCCCAAGTCGGAACTATGGCTACACCTTC. It specifies CASSFDSPSRNYGYTF.

The V gene is TRBV6-1, the J gene TRBJ1-4; D is possibly TRBD1 (5 bases). The CDR3 is made up of 14 amino acids. From germline, CDR1 is MNHNS and CDR2 SASEGT. V was pared by 3 bases and J by 5 bases, with 10 bases between. CDR3 nucleotides: TGTGCCAGCAGTGATACGGGGGGAAATGAAAAACTGTTTTTT. It translates to CASSDTGGNEKLFF.

The rearrangement joins TRBV30 to TRBJ1-1, with TRBD1 matching over 7 bases. Germline V gene data show CDR1 as GTSNPN and CDR2 as SVGIG (reference sequence). Trimming removed 3 bases from V and 4 bases from J; junction bases left unmatched: 11. The CDR3 has 15 amino acids. As DNA, the CDR3 is TGTGCCTGGAGAGACAGGGCGAGGGGAAGCACTGAAGCTTTCTTT. Protein: CAWRDRARGSTEAFF.

CDR3 region: CASSLNPGTAYNEQFF. The CDR3 nucleotides read TGTGCCAGCAGCTTAAATCCGGGGACAGCTTACAATGAGCAGTTCTTC. This chain connects TRBV7-2 to TRBJ2-1; 7 bases fit TRBD1. CDR1 is SGHTA and CDR2 is FQGNSA in the germline V gene. The CDR3 contains 16 residues. V trimming: 2 bases; J trimming: 4 bases; junction bases outside the gene matches: 8.

This sequence joins TRBV29-1 and TRBJ2-7; possible D gene TRBD1, 5 bases. Trimming removed 7 bases at V and 5 bases at J, with 12 bases between. CDR1 and CDR2 from the germline V gene are SQVTM and ANQGSEA. The CDR3 is 11 residues long. The CDR3 bases are TGCAGCGCAGCTCAGGGCCACGAGCAGTACTTC. Its translation: CSAAQGHEQYF.

The chain couples TRBV21-1 to TRBJ2-7; the tabulated D call, TRBD1, remains unverified against the DNA. TRBV21-1 is recorded as a pseudogene. The CDR3 covers 16 residues. The CDR3 protein is CASSKWGRDGPYEQYF. CDR3 sequence (DNA): TGTGCCAGCAGCAAATGGGGCAGAGACGGGCCCTACGAGCAGTACTTC.

The chain carries TRBV7-9 and TRBJ1-3, with 8 bases identical to TRBD1. Germline-derived CDR1 and CDR2 are SEHNR and FQNEAQ (reference sequence). Losses at the gene ends were 4 bases for V and 9 bases for J; bases not matched to a gene: 8. The CDR3 is 14 residues long. The CDR3 region is CASSSTGAGSTIYF. The DNA of the CDR3 is TGTGCCAGCAGCTCGACAGGGGCGGGGAGCACCATATATTTT.

A few counts support this clone. The rearrangement links TRBV28 to TRBJ1-6; maybe TRBD1 (6 bases). CDR1 and CDR2 (germline): MDHEN, SYDVKM. This CDR3 has 15 amino acids. Trimming cost V 6 bases and J 5 bases, with 14 bases left between them. Written as DNA, the CDR3 is TGTGCCAGCAGGGGGACACCGATTGATAATTCACCCCTCCACTTT. This encodes CASRGTPIDNSPLHF.

The rearrangement links TRBV6-5 to TRBJ1-6, with D possibly TRBD1 on 6 matching bases. Germline CDR1 is MNHEY and CDR2 is SVGAGI. CDR3 length: 14 amino acids. Trimming pared 5 bases from V and 9 bases from J, leaving 14 bases between. The CDR3 reads CASSTTGMRSPLHF. The CDR3 region has the DNA TGTGCCAGCAGTACTACAGGGATGCGTTCACCCCTCCACTTT.

By proportion, this clone is medium-sized. The CDR3, as DNA: TGTGCCAGCAGCGTAGGAGGGAAGAGGGTTAATTTTTCCTACAATGAGCAGTTCTTC. Translating it yields CASSVGGKRVNFSYNEQFF. The genes are TRBV9 and TRBJ2-1, with D possibly matching TRBD2 (5 bases). The CDR3 is made up of 19 amino acids. With 0 bases removed from V and 1 base from J, the gap between germline ends came to 20 bases. The germline CDR1 and CDR2 sequences are SGDLS and YYNGEE.

The V call is TRBV12-3 or TRBV12-4, the J call TRBJ2-1, with TRBD2 matching over 7 bases. This CDR3 contains 13 residues. V lost 6 bases to trimming and J lost 6 bases; unmatched junction nucleotides: 5. In DNA form, the CDR3 reads TGTGCCAGCAGGGTGGGGGGGAGCAATGAGCAGTTCTTC. Its translation: CASRVGGSNEQFF.

This clone was counted between two and nine times. The V gene is TRBV19, the J gene TRBJ2-5, with D possibly TRBD1 on 5 matching bases. Germline V gene data show CDR1 as LNHDA and CDR2 as SQIVND (reference sequence). The length of the CDR3 is 12 residues. V was shortened by 8 bases and J by 2 bases, with 9 bases between the two germline ends. The CDR3 protein is CASAQGQETQYF. The CDR3 DNA follows: TGTGCCAGTGCCCAGGGACAAGAGACCCAGTACTTC.

This clone is a singleton in its sample. The V call is TRBV24-1, the J call TRBJ2-3; possibly TRBD1 for D (6 bases). Germline CDR1 reads KGHDR; CDR2 reads SFDVKD. The CDR3 loop spans 16 amino acids. The V and J ends lost 3 bases and 2 bases respectively, with 14 bases between them. The CDR3 loop is CATSDMGSGVTDTQYF. The DNA of the CDR3 is TGTGCCACCAGTGATATGGGGTCAGGGGTCACAGATACGCAGTATTTT.

The chain carries TRBV3-1 (or the pseudogene TRBV3-2) and TRBJ2-3; weak D call: TRBD2 (6 bases). Germline lookup yields CDR1 LGHDT and CDR2 YNNKEL (reference sequence). The CDR3 runs to 16 residues. V lost 1 base and J 2 bases, leaving 13 bases between the germline ends. The CDR3: CASSQGIGGLTDTQYF. CDR3 DNA: TGTGCCAGCAGCCAAGGTATTGGGGGACTCACAGATACGCAGTATTTT.

In its sample, this clone is medium-sized. The chain couples TRBV3-1 (or the pseudogene TRBV3-2) to TRBJ2-1; the match to TRBD2 covers 13 bases. Germline-derived CDR1 and CDR2 are LGHDT and YNNKEL (reference sequence). This CDR3 has 16 amino acids. The trim removed 4 bases at V and 3 bases at J, leaving 3 bases unmatched. Here the CDR3 DNA reads TGTGCCAGCAGCCGGACTAGCGGGGGCCTCTACAATGAGCAGTTCTTC. Amino acid sequence: CASSRTSGGLYNEQFF.